The 11 T cell receptor beta chains presented below share a single source sample, sequenced in a study of shared clonotypes between healthy human individuals. The protocol was immunoSEQ multiplex PCR, while the TCRdb copy is restricted to in-frame clones and leaves out a portion. This table has 900,000 to 1,200,000 clones, roughly 74% appearing once. The sequencing input was memory CD4+ T cells from PBMCs. The subset here: CD45RA-negative fraction. The receptors shown here come from a man aged 18 to 35 in good health. Some clones in this sample may be carry-over from other donors' samples.

This clone was seen a handful of times. The chain uses TRBV7-2 and TRBJ1-5, with no clear D. Germline CDR1 SGHTA, CDR2 FQGNSA. This CDR3 spans 13 amino acids. Between the trimmed V and J ends, which lost 4 bases and 5 bases, there was a span of 9 bases. CDR3 sequence (DNA): TGTGCCAGCAGCTGGGCAGGCGATCAGCCCCAGCATTTT. This gives the protein CASSWAGDQPQHF.

This clone has just a few counts. V is TRBV5-4 and J is TRBJ2-7; a possible D gene is TRBD2 (6 bases). CDR3 size: 15 residues. V lost 3 bases and J 4 bases, leaving 17 bases between the germline ends. Per the germline V gene, CDR1 is SGHNT and CDR2 is YYREEE (reference sequence). CDR3 in DNA: TGTGCCAGCAGCTCAACCCGGGGAAGCGGGTACGAGCAGTACTTC. This encodes CASSSTRGSGYEQYF.

This chain links TRBV18 with TRBJ1-2; tentatively, D is TRBD1 (5 bases). The V end lost 4 bases, the J end lost 8 bases, and 20 bases lay between the germline ends. There are 15 residues in the CDR3. Germline V lookup: CDR1 KGHSH, CDR2 LQKENI. The DNA for the CDR3 is TGTGCCAGCTCACATGACTCGTCGCAGGGCTGGGGCTACACCTTC. Translating gives CASSHDSSQGWGYTF.

The CDR3 DNA follows: TGCAGTGCTAGTAAGGACGTCGAGCAGTACTTC. It yields the protein CSASKDVEQYF. The genes are TRBV20-1 and TRBJ2-7; D not certain. Trimming took off 3 bases at V and 6 bases at J, with 9 bases between the two ends. In germline, CDR1 is DFQATT, CDR2 SNEGSKA (reference sequence). The CDR3 covers 11 residues.

The chain links TRBV15 to TRBJ2-7; TRBD1 matches 7 bases. CDR1 is LNHNV, CDR2 YYDKDF, per germline (reference sequence). This CDR3 spans 15 amino acids. J gave up 3 bases and V 5 bases, and 10 bases lay outside the gene matches. The CDR3 bases are TGTGCCACCAGCCAAAACGAGGGGGCCGGCTACGAGCAGTACTTC. It yields the protein CATSQNEGAGYEQYF.

This chain connects TRBV29-1 to TRBJ2-7; D gene uncertain. This CDR3 spans 12 amino acids. V was shortened by 6 bases and J by 7 bases, with 16 bases between the two germline ends. CDR1 and CDR2 from the germline V gene are SQVTM and ANQGSEA. CDR3 DNA: TGCAGCGTCAAAGCCGCTACGTGGGAGCAGTACTTC. This codes for CSVKAATWEQYF.

The chain employs TRBV23-1 and TRBJ2-2; tentatively, D is TRBD2 (6 bases). TRBV23-1 is designated an ORF whose function remains uncertain. With 0 bases removed from V and 6 bases from J, the gap between germline ends came to 17 bases. The CDR3 extends over 17 amino acids. DNA of the CDR3: TGCGCCAGCAGTCAATCGGGATGCGGGGCTGGGGCCGGGGAGCTGTTTTTT. Protein: CASSQSGCGAGAGELFF.

The chain employs TRBV7-3 and TRBJ2-1; 8 bases are shared with TRBD2. The CDR3 loop spans 16 amino acids. Germline V gives CDR1 SGHTA, CDR2 FQGTGA. J was trimmed by 0 bases and V by 5 bases; bases with no gene match: 6. CDR3 protein: CASSPLAGGSYNEQFF. The CDR3 bases are TGTGCCAGCAGCCCGTTGGCGGGGGGCTCCTACAATGAGCAGTTCTTC.

This chain uses TRBV7-3 with TRBJ2-7, with 12 bases identical to TRBD2. The germline V gene encodes CDR1 SGHTA and CDR2 FQGTGA. CDR3 length: 15 amino acids. J gave up 3 bases and V 5 bases, and 5 bases lay outside the gene matches. The CDR3: CASSPSTSGSYEQYF. As DNA, the CDR3 is TGTGCCAGCAGCCCCTCGACTAGCGGGAGCTACGAGCAGTACTTC.

This clone was observed a few times. The chain has TRBV4-3 and TRBJ2-1, with 7 bases matching TRBD1. Trimming removed 5 bases from V and 6 bases from J; junction bases left unmatched: 7. This CDR3 comprises 14 residues. From germline, CDR1 is LGHNA and CDR2 YSLEER. In DNA form, the CDR3 reads TGCGCCAGCAGCGCTCAGGGGGTGTCCAATGAGCAGTTCTTC. The encoded protein is CASSAQGVSNEQFF.

The rearrangement uses TRBV4-1 and TRBJ1-1; D is unclear. Trimming removed 4 bases from V and 4 bases from J, with 16 bases in between. The CDR3 runs to 15 residues. Germline values: CDR1 MGHRA, CDR2 YSYEKL. CDR3 nucleotide sequence: TGCGCCAGCAGCCTAAGTCCGGGTTCTCCCACTGAAGCTTTCTTT. It is translated as CASSLSPGSPTEAFF.